These 9 T cell receptor beta chains were sequenced from one sample in a study of T cell responses to AZD1222 COVID-19 vaccine. Clones were sequenced by immunoSEQ multiplex PCR, and TCRdb holds only the in-frame ones, with some missing. The sample gives over 120,000 clones, about 90% of which show up once; approximately 2% is in the top ten. This specimen consisted of peripheral blood, obtained on day 0 of AZD1222 vaccination. The receptor source for this set is an adult in good health.

J is TRBJ2-7 and V is TRBV11-2; D remains ambiguous. The germline V and J ends were trimmed by 5 bases and 0 bases, with 5 bases remaining between them. This CDR3 region has 12 residues. Germline loops: CDR1 SGHAT, CDR2 FQNNGV. CDR3 sequence: CASSPSSYEQYF. DNA for the CDR3: TGTGCCAGCAGCCCCTCCTCCTACGAGCAGTACTTC.

The chain links TRBV29-1 to TRBJ1-2; 9 nucleotides align to TRBD1. V shed 7 bases and J 0 bases; nucleotides not matched to a gene: 12. The germline V gene encodes CDR1 SQVTM and CDR2 ANQGSEA. The CDR3 totals 16 residues. The CDR3 DNA reads TGCAGCGCCCATAATCCGGGACAGGGCTCTAACTATGGCTACACCTTC. This encodes CSAHNPGQGSNYGYTF. Filled out from reference TRBV29-1 and TRBJ1-2, the complete variable domain reads SAVISQKPSRDICQRGTSLTIQCQVDSQVTMMFWYRQQPGQSLTLIATANQGSEATYESGFVIDKFPISRPNLTFSTLTVSNMSPEDSSIYLCSAHNPGQGSNYGYTFGSGTRLTVV.

V gene TRBV27 combines with J gene TRBJ2-1, with TRBD1 matching over 8 bases. Germline values: CDR1 MNHEY, CDR2 SMNVEV (reference sequence). This CDR3 spans 13 amino acids. J was trimmed by 12 bases and V by 3 bases; bases with no gene match: 7. The CDR3 region is CASSFDRGLGQFF. Written as DNA, the CDR3 is TGTGCCAGCAGTTTTGACAGGGGACTGGGGCAGTTCTTC.

The genes are TRBV30 and TRBJ2-5; D not certain. The germline gives CDR1 GTSNPN, CDR2 SVGIG (reference sequence). CDR3 length equals 12 residues. V lost 4 bases and J lost 5, with 11 bases in between. The CDR3 region has the DNA TGTGCCTGGACCCTAGTTCAGGAGACCCAGTACTTC. It codes for CAWTLVQETQYF.

V gene TRBV7-6 combines with J gene TRBJ2-1, with D possibly matching TRBD1 (6 bases). CDR1 and CDR2 from the germline V gene are SGHVS and FNYEAQ. V lost 2 bases and J lost 6, with 14 bases in between. This CDR3 is built from 15 residues. This CDR3 is CASSLFSDSLNEQFF. For the CDR3, the DNA is TGTGCCAGCAGCTTATTTTCGGACAGCCTCAATGAGCAGTTCTTC.

The chain couples TRBV25-1 to TRBJ2-5; D remains ambiguous. Trimming took off 3 bases at V and 3 bases at J, with 5 bases between the two ends. Germline CDR1 MGHDK, CDR2 SYGVNS. This CDR3 has 12 amino acids. The CDR3 loop is CASSDWEETQYF. The CDR3 DNA follows: TGTGCCAGCAGTGATTGGGAAGAGACCCAGTACTTC.

The chain has TRBV5-1 and TRBJ1-6; D perhaps matches TRBD1 (5 bases). Germline V gene sequence: CDR1 SGHRS, CDR2 YFSETQ. The V end lost 0 bases, the J end lost 8 bases, and 9 bases lay between the germline ends. This CDR3 comprises 14 residues. The CDR3: CASSLAVTDSPLHF. DNA for the CDR3: TGCGCCAGCAGCTTGGCCGTGACAGATTCACCCCTCCACTTT.

This chain connects TRBV7-2 to TRBJ2-5; D is perhaps TRBD2 (6 bases). The CDR3 has 16 residues. Trimming pared 3 bases from V and 3 bases from J, leaving 17 bases between. The germline CDR1 and CDR2 sequences are SGHTA and FQGNSA. CDR3 nucleotide sequence: TGTGCCAGCAGCTTTAGCCCCGGGCGGACTAAAGAGACCCAGTACTTC. Protein sequence: CASSFSPGRTKETQYF.

Here the CDR3 reads CATSRDRTGGGYTF. The CDR3 region has the DNA TGTGCCACCAGCAGAGATAGGACAGGGGGCGGCTACACCTTC. This chain connects TRBV15 to TRBJ1-2; TRBD1 matches at 11 bases. The CDR3 is 14 residues long. J lost 8 bases, V lost 0 bases, and 2 bases had no gene match. Germline CDR1 LNHNV, CDR2 YYDKDF (reference sequence).